Following are 26 T cell receptor beta chains from one sample sequenced in a study of cytomegalovirus exposure and HLA in healthy donors. It was with 60 Vbeta and 13 Jbeta primers that the PCR ran. TCRdb keeps only in-frame clones here, not all; method: immunoSEQ multiplex PCR. The sample includes about 190,000 clones. Sequenced sample: PBMCs. The receptors shown here come from a young man in good health and CMV-seronegative.

J is TRBJ2-1 and V is TRBV27; D is uncertain. The CDR3 is 12 amino acids. Germline V gene sequence: CDR1 MNHEY, CDR2 SMNVEV (reference sequence). Trimming shortened V by 4 bases and J by 12 bases, and 13 bases separated the two germline ends. The CDR3 nucleotides are TGTGCCAGCAGTTCCCCCCCCCTAAGGCAGTTCTTC. It yields the protein CASSSPPLRQFF.

The rearrangement links TRBV5-4 to TRBJ1-6; possibly TRBD1 for D (6 bases). CDR1 SGHNT and CDR2 YYREEE come from the germline V gene (reference sequence). This CDR3 is 15 amino acids long. With 0 bases removed from V and 9 bases from J, the gap between germline ends came to 13 bases. DNA of the CDR3: TGTGCCAGCAGCTTGGCGACAGGATATGGTTCACCCCTCCACTTT. Translated: CASSLATGYGSPLHF.

This sequence joins TRBV9 and TRBJ2-1; 11 bases are a match to TRBD2. Looked up from germline, CDR1 is SGDLS and CDR2 is YYNGEE. The CDR3 is 16 residues long. V gave up 3 bases and J gave up 4 bases; unmatched junction bases: 6. CDR3 in DNA: TGTGCCAGCAGCGCCACCGGGACTAGCGGTTACAATGAGCAGTTCTTC. This sequence encodes CASSATGTSGYNEQFF.

The CDR3 coding sequence is TGTGCCAGCAGCTTCGTACAGGAAGTTGAAGCTTTCTTT. This codes for CASSFVQEVEAFF. The rearrangement joins TRBV7-9 to TRBJ1-1; the D gene is possibly TRBD1 (5 bases). The CDR3 covers 13 residues. Germline V CDR1 and CDR2: SEHNR, FQNEAQ (reference sequence). V was shortened by 3 bases and J by 7 bases, with 12 bases between the two germline ends. Complete variable domain (other parts from reference TRBV7-9 and TRBJ1-1): DTGVSQNPRHKITKRGQNVTFRCDPISEHNRLYWYRQTLGQGPEFLTYFQNEAQLEKSRLLSDRFSAERPKGSFSTLEIQRTEQGDSAMYLCASSFVQEVEAFFGQGTRLTVV.

This chain connects TRBV6-5 to TRBJ1-1, with D maybe TRBD1 (5 bases). CDR1 is MNHEY, CDR2 SVGAGI, per germline. The CDR3 extends over 13 amino acids. With 8 bases removed from V and 6 bases from J, the gap between germline ends came to 16 bases. The CDR3 is CASFRQMVPEAFF. Here the CDR3 DNA reads TGTGCCAGCTTTCGACAGATGGTTCCTGAAGCTTTCTTT.

The rearrangement links TRBV6-4 to TRBJ2-1, with 11 bases fitting TRBD2. V trimming: 6 bases; J trimming: 13 bases; junction bases outside the gene matches: 17. This CDR3 has 16 amino acids. Per germline, CDR1 MRHNA and CDR2 SNTAGT. The CDR3 is CASSPAPGLAESSQFF. DNA for the CDR3: TGTGCCAGCAGCCCCGCCCCGGGACTAGCGGAGTCCTCCCAGTTCTTC.

The chain recombines TRBV18 with TRBJ2-5; D is ambiguous. CDR3 size: 14 residues. Germline CDR1 reads KGHSH; CDR2 reads LQKENI. V lost 0 bases and J lost 1, with 6 bases in between. CDR3 loop: CASSPPAVQETQYF. CDR3 coding DNA: TGTGCCAGCTCACCACCGGCCGTCCAAGAGACCCAGTACTTC.

This chain links TRBV6-5 with TRBJ2-1; 9 positions match TRBD1. The trim removed 4 bases at V and 6 bases at J, leaving 7 bases unmatched. The germline V gene encodes CDR1 MNHEY and CDR2 SVGAGI. The CDR3 has 15 residues. The CDR3 region is CASSFRDRVRNEQFF. In nucleotides, the CDR3 is TGTGCCAGCAGTTTCCGGGACAGGGTCCGCAATGAGCAGTTCTTC.

This sequence joins TRBV30 and TRBJ2-7; TRBD1 matches at 7 bases. The CDR3 is made up of 14 amino acids. With V trimmed by 1 base and J by 5 bases, 8 bases remained unmatched. Germline V gene data show CDR1 as GTSNPN and CDR2 as SVGIG (reference sequence). CDR3: CAWSAFTQGDEQYF. The CDR3, as DNA: TGTGCCTGGAGTGCCTTCACTCAGGGGGACGAGCAGTACTTC. The complete variable domain, with remaining parts taken from reference TRBV30 and TRBJ2-7, reads SQTIHQWPATLVQPVGSPLSLECTVEGTSNPNLYWYRQAAGRGLQLLFYSVGIGQISSEVPQNLSASRPQDRQFILSSKKLLLSDSGFYLCAWSAFTQGDEQYFGPGTRLTVT.

The genes are TRBV7-2 and TRBJ1-2; possible D gene TRBD1, 5 bases. The CDR3 has 15 amino acids. V lost 8 bases to trimming and J lost 0 bases, with 16 bases between them. Germline V gene sequence: CDR1 SGHTA, CDR2 FQGNSA. The DNA for the CDR3 is TGTGCCAGCGGCGGGGGTTTCGGGGCTAACTATGGCTACACCTTC. Its translation: CASGGGFGANYGYTF. Full variable domain (missing parts from reference TRBV7-2 and TRBJ1-2): GAGVSQSPSNKVTEKGKDVELRCDPISGHTALYWYRQSLGQGLEFLIYFQGNSAPDKSGLPSDRFSAERTGGSVSTLTIQRTQQEDSAVYLCASGGGFGANYGYTFGSGTRLTVV.

The V call is TRBV5-6, the J call TRBJ2-5; TRBD1 aligns across 9 bases. The junction had 4 bases not matched to a gene; V was cut back by 6 bases and J by 1 base. Germline assignment: CDR1 SGHDT and CDR2 YYEEEE. This CDR3 has 14 residues. Here the CDR3 DNA reads TGTGCCAGCACCATGGGACAGGGCCAAGAGACCCAGTACTTC. It is translated as CASTMGQGQETQYF. The full variable domain, rest sourced from reference TRBV5-6 and TRBJ2-5, is DAGVTQSPTHLIKTRGQQVTLRCSPKSGHDTVSWYQQALGQGPQFIFQYYEEEERQRGNFPDRFSGHQFPNYSSELNVNALLLGDSALYLCASTMGQGQETQYFGPGTRLLVL.

The chain links TRBV7-8 to TRBJ2-3; 8 bases agree with TRBD2. Germline V gene sequence: CDR1 SGHVS, CDR2 FQNEAQ. The J segment lost 1 base and the V segment lost 2 bases, leaving 11 bases of the junction unmatched. The CDR3 is made up of 18 amino acids. This CDR3 is CASSLTLRLAYGTDTQYF. The CDR3 DNA reads TGTGCCAGCAGCTTAACCCTAAGACTAGCGTATGGCACAGATACGCAGTATTTT.

The rearrangement links TRBV25-1 to TRBJ2-7; TRBD1 matches at 9 bases. The junction had 2 bases not matched to a gene; V was cut back by 2 bases and J by 0 bases. Germline V CDR1 and CDR2: MGHDK, SYGVNS. The length of the CDR3 is 15 residues. CDR3 DNA: TGTGCCAGCAGTGAAGGACAGGGGCGCTCCTACGAGCAGTACTTC. Translating it yields CASSEGQGRSYEQYF.

This chain uses TRBV10-3 with TRBJ2-7; 11 nucleotides align to TRBD2. The CDR3 length is 17 residues. Trimming cost V 6 bases and J 3 bases; bases outside gene matches: 13. Germline CDR1 and CDR2: ENHRY and SYGVKD. In DNA, the CDR3 is TGTGCCATCAGCGGAACTTTTGCTAGCGGGGGGATCTACGAGCAGTACTTC. Amino acid sequence: CAISGTFASGGIYEQYF.

This rearrangement joins TRBV5-1 to TRBJ2-3; the D is unclear. This CDR3 contains 15 residues. The V end lost 0 bases, the J end lost 0 bases, and 8 bases lay between the germline ends. Germline-derived CDR1 and CDR2 are SGHRS and YFSETQ. CDR3 in amino acids: CASSLDFPSTDTQYF. In DNA, the CDR3 is TGCGCCAGCAGCTTGGACTTCCCCAGCACAGATACGCAGTATTTT. Variable domain in full (rest from reference TRBV5-1 and TRBJ2-3): KAGVTQTPRYLIKTRGQQVTLSCSPISGHRSVSWYQQTPGQGLQFLFEYFSETQRNKGNFPGRFSGRQFSNSRSEMNVSTLELGDSALYLCASSLDFPSTDTQYFGPGTRLTVL.

The chain employs TRBV27 and TRBJ2-7; D is perhaps TRBD2 (6 bases). CDR1 and CDR2 (germline): MNHEY, SMNVEV (reference sequence). The germline V and J ends were trimmed by 8 bases and 4 bases, with 12 bases remaining between them. The CDR3 is 12 amino acids. CDR3 protein: CASGRERYEQYF. The CDR3 DNA sequence: TGTGCCAGCGGACGGGAGAGGTACGAGCAGTACTTC.

The chain links TRBV28 to TRBJ2-2; 13 bases fit TRBD2. This CDR3 contains 15 residues. The ends lost 8 bases at V and 5 bases at J; junction bases unmatched: 5. Germline CDR1 MDHEN, CDR2 SYDVKM. The CDR3 spells CASRTSGSKTGELFF. Written as DNA, the CDR3 is TGTGCCAGCCGGACTAGCGGGAGTAAAACCGGGGAGCTGTTTTTT.

The V gene is TRBV6-5, the J gene TRBJ2-1; 9 bases match TRBD2. The CDR3 covers 16 residues. Germline V lookup: CDR1 MNHEY, CDR2 SVGAGI. J gave up 6 bases and V 2 bases, and 8 bases lay outside the gene matches. CDR3 residues: CASSYSPSGEGNEQFF. CDR3 bases: TGTGCCAGCAGTTACAGTCCTAGCGGGGAGGGCAATGAGCAGTTCTTC.

The genes are TRBV4-1 and TRBJ1-5; TRBD1 matches at 10 bases. Trimming removed 2 bases from V and 4 bases from J; junction bases left unmatched: 5. Germline lookup yields CDR1 MGHRA and CDR2 YSYEKL. This CDR3 is 16 amino acids long. The CDR3 reads CASSQRDRGRNQPQHF. CDR3 nucleotide sequence: TGCGCCAGCAGCCAACGTGACAGGGGGCGAAATCAGCCCCAGCATTTT.

About this clone: The sample has other DNA sequences that encode this CDR3 too. The chain joins TRBV11-3 to TRBJ1-6; perhaps TRBD1 as D (5 bases). Between the trimmed V and J ends, which lost 6 bases and 7 bases, there was a span of 13 bases. The CDR3 has 14 amino acids. Germline loops: CDR1 SGHNT, CDR2 YENEEA. The CDR3 here is CASRTGTLNSPLHF. CDR3 sequence (DNA): TGTGCCAGCAGAACCGGGACTCTCAATTCACCCCTCCACTTT.

The V gene is TRBV7-6, the J gene TRBJ1-2; no clear D. This CDR3 is 16 amino acids long. Trimming cost V 5 bases and J 8 bases, with 24 bases left between them. CDR1 SGHVS and CDR2 FNYEAQ come from the germline V gene. CDR3 protein: CASSTRIHGSSGGYTF. In DNA, the CDR3 is TGTGCCAGCAGCACGCGAATACACGGGTCCTCGGGGGGCTACACCTTC.

The chain is built from TRBV19 and TRBJ2-1, with 13 bases that match TRBD2. The V gene end was trimmed by 9 bases and the J gene end by 3 bases; junction bases not matched to a gene: 14. The CDR3 is 18 amino acids. From germline, CDR1 is LNHDA and CDR2 SQIVND (reference sequence). The CDR3 loop is CASHYGGLAGRGYNEQFF. CDR3 bases: TGTGCCAGCCACTATGGGGGACTAGCGGGGAGAGGCTACAATGAGCAGTTCTTC.

The chain couples TRBV25-1 to TRBJ2-2; 10 nucleotides line up with TRBD1. The CDR3 is 15 amino acids. Trimming at V came to 7 bases and at J to 7 bases, leaving 9 bases not matched to a gene. Germline CDR1 MGHDK, CDR2 SYGVNS. The CDR3 sequence is CASTRQGANGGELFF. CDR3 bases: TGTGCCAGCACCAGACAGGGGGCGAATGGCGGGGAGCTGTTTTTT.

This sequence joins TRBV9 and TRBJ1-3; TRBD1 might be the D (5 bases). The V gene lost 0 bases and the J gene lost 3 bases, with 10 bases spanning the gap. The CDR3 is made up of 15 amino acids. Germline V gives CDR1 SGDLS, CDR2 YYNGEE. Here the CDR3 DNA reads TGTGCCAGCAGCGTAGGGGGCGCGGATGGAAACACCATATATTTT. This translates into CASSVGGADGNTIYF.

The CDR3 coding sequence is TGCGCCAGCAGCTTGGATGCGTCGAACACCGGGGAGCTGTTTTTT. It yields the protein CASSLDASNTGELFF. The V call is TRBV5-1, the J call TRBJ2-2; D gene uncertain. V lost 0 bases and J 0 bases, leaving 6 bases between the germline ends. CDR1 and CDR2 from the germline V gene are SGHRS and YFSETQ. This CDR3 region has 15 residues.

The rearrangement joins TRBV6-5 to TRBJ2-5, with 8 bases aligning to TRBD2. CDR3 size: 13 residues. The V segment lost 5 bases and the J segment 5 bases; nucleotides outside the gene matches: 4. Germline V lookup: CDR1 MNHEY, CDR2 SVGAGI. CDR3 amino acids: CASSAREGETQYF. CDR3 nucleotide sequence: TGTGCCAGCAGTGCCCGGGAGGGGGAGACCCAGTACTTC.